These 20 T cell receptor beta chains were sequenced from one sample in a study of blood T cell repertoires in COVID-19. The assay was immunoSEQ multiplex PCR, and TCRdb's table has in-frame clones only and misses some. This sample has about 120,000 clones; around 80% occur once, and the top ten carry approximately 2%. The material sequenced was peripheral blood. The origin of the receptors is a man in his 70s with acute or convalescent COVID-19.

The gene calls are TRBV28 and TRBJ2-2, with a possible D match to TRBD1 (6 bases). This CDR3 is built from 14 residues. Germline V gene data show CDR1 as MDHEN and CDR2 as SYDVKM. V was clipped by 6 bases and J by 1 base, with 9 bases between them. The DNA for the CDR3 is TGTGCCAGCAGACCGGGACAGAACACCGGGGAGCTGTTTTTT. This encodes CASRPGQNTGELFF.

V and J are TRBV2 and TRBJ2-2; the D gene is possibly TRBD2 (5 bases). CDR3 length: 16 residues. The V and J ends lost 6 bases and 2 bases respectively, with 16 bases between them. Germline CDR1 and CDR2: SNHLY and FYNNEI. The CDR3 DNA reads TGTGCCAGCAGAGGCGGGCCTGCCATTAACACCGGGGAGCTGTTTTTT. The encoded protein is CASRGGPAINTGELFF. Combining the CDR3 with reference TRBV2 and TRBJ2-2 gives the whole variable domain EPEVTQTPSHQVTQMGQEVILRCVPISNHLYFYWYRQILGQKVEFLVSFYNNEISEKSEIFDDQFSVERPDGSNFTLKIRSTKLEDSAMYFCASRGGPAINTGELFFGEGSRLTVL.

This clone appeared once. The gene calls are TRBV14 and TRBJ1-1; 7 bases map to TRBD1. Germline V CDR1 and CDR2: SGHDN, FVKESK. The CDR3 loop spans 17 amino acids. V was pared by 3 bases and J by 1 base, with 11 bases of the junction left unmatched. The CDR3 bases are TGTGCCAGCAGCCACTTTGACAGGGTAGGAGGGAACACTGAAGCTTTCTTT. This encodes CASSHFDRVGGNTEAFF.

The chain couples TRBV7-2 to TRBJ1-1; possibly TRBD1 for D (5 bases). CDR1 is SGHTA and CDR2 is FQGNSA in the germline V gene. Trimming pared 4 bases from V and 3 bases from J, leaving 12 bases between. The CDR3 covers 14 residues. The chain's CDR3 is CASSSIGGYTEAFF. The CDR3 DNA is TGTGCCAGCAGCTCAATCGGGGGATACACTGAAGCTTTCTTT.

CDR3 in amino acids: CASSPGQGRDGTF. The DNA of the CDR3 is TGTGCCAGCAGCCCGGGACAGGGTAGAGACGGGACCTTC. The chain links TRBV3-1 (or the pseudogene TRBV3-2) to TRBJ1-2, with 9 bases that match TRBD1. The CDR3 has 13 amino acids. The germline CDR1 and CDR2 sequences are LGHDT and YNNKEL (reference sequence). J was trimmed by 14 bases and V by 4 bases; bases with no gene match: 11.

The chain joins TRBV18 to TRBJ2-7; D call uncertain. Germline loops: CDR1 KGHSH, CDR2 LQKENI. This CDR3 is built from 13 residues. Trimming left V 6 bases short and J 0 bases short, with 9 bases between. The CDR3, as DNA: TGTGCCAGCTCTCTCGACATCTCCTACGAGCAGTACTTC. Its protein is CASSLDISYEQYF.

This clone has only one observation. The V call is TRBV30, the J call TRBJ1-5, with 9 nucleotides matching TRBD1. J was trimmed by 6 bases and V by 1 base; bases with no gene match: 7. The CDR3 is 15 amino acids. CDR1 is GTSNPN, CDR2 SVGIG, per germline (reference sequence). The CDR3 bases are TGTGCCTGGAGTGGCGGACAGGGGTGGGGTCAGCCCCAGCATTTT. Amino acid sequence: CAWSGGQGWGQPQHF.

This clone appeared a few times. In DNA, the CDR3 is TGTGCCAGCGGCCCCAGCTCCTATAATTCACCCCTCCACTTT. Protein product: CASGPSSYNSPLHF. The chain couples TRBV6-6 to TRBJ1-6, with D hard to call. Trimming cost V 8 bases and J 0 bases, with 8 bases left between them. Germline V gene sequence: CDR1 MNHNY, CDR2 SVGAGI (reference sequence). The CDR3 has 14 amino acids.

The rearrangement uses TRBV7-9 and TRBJ2-1, with 11 bases matching TRBD2. The ends lost 5 bases at V and 3 bases at J; junction bases unmatched: 6. Germline CDR1 is SEHNR and CDR2 is FQNEAQ (reference sequence). The CDR3 runs 16 residues. CDR3 DNA: TGTGCCAGCAGCCCCGCGACTAGCGGGAACTACAATGAGCAGTTCTTC. This codes for CASSPATSGNYNEQFF.

This clone was seen more than once but under ten times. This chain uses TRBV3-1 (or the pseudogene TRBV3-2) with TRBJ2-1; D is unclear. V gave up 5 bases and J gave up 9 bases, with 8 bases separating them. The CDR3 covers 11 residues. Germline V gene data show CDR1 as LGHDT and CDR2 as YNNKEL (reference sequence). Here the CDR3 reads CASSDTAEQFF. Here the CDR3 DNA reads TGTGCCAGCAGCGATACAGCTGAGCAGTTCTTC.

The V gene is TRBV12-3 or TRBV12-4, the J gene TRBJ2-3, with a possible D match to TRBD2 (5 bases). The germline V and J ends were trimmed by 6 bases and 1 base, with 8 bases remaining between them. The CDR3 consists of 13 residues. CDR3 in amino acids: CASRPGGTDTQYF. The CDR3 bases are TGTGCCAGCAGGCCCGGGGGCACAGATACGCAGTATTTT.

The CDR3 DNA is TGTGCCAGCTCTCGCGGACAGGGGGATGGCTACACCTTC. Protein product: CASSRGQGDGYTF. This chain links TRBV18 with TRBJ1-2; 10 bases line up with TRBD1. V shed 6 bases, J shed 6 bases, and the junction held 4 bases outside the gene matches. CDR1 KGHSH and CDR2 LQKENI come from the germline V gene. CDR3 length equals 13 residues.

The chain carries TRBV10-1 and TRBJ1-2, with no clear D. This CDR3 comprises 12 residues. In germline, CDR1 is WNHNN, CDR2 SYGVQD (reference sequence). V was clipped by 5 bases and J by 5 bases, with 9 bases between them. CDR3 bases: TGCGCCAGCAGTTCGACCGGGTATGGCTACACCTTC. Translated: CASSSTGYGYTF.

V gene TRBV18 combines with J gene TRBJ1-1; TRBD1 is a possible D gene (5 bases). Germline V CDR1 and CDR2: KGHSH, LQKENI. Deletions cut 6 bases from V and 4 bases from J, with 15 bases between. The CDR3 has 14 amino acids. CDR3 sequence (DNA): TGTGCCAGCTCCCCCGGGGGGTCGATCACTGAAGCTTTCTTT. Protein: CASSPGGSITEAFF.

The J gene is TRBJ1-2, the V gene TRBV6-5, with D uncertain. CDR1 and CDR2 (germline): MNHEY, SVGAGI. The CDR3 is 10 residues long. Trimming pared 5 bases from V and 8 bases from J, leaving 6 bases between. In DNA form, the CDR3 reads TGTGCCAGCAGTACAGTAGGCTACACCTTC. It is translated as CASSTVGYTF.

The V gene is TRBV24-1, the J gene TRBJ2-3, with 8 bases lining up with TRBD1. Unmatched junction bases numbered 4, after V lost 6 bases and J lost 6 bases. The CDR3 is 13 residues long. CDR1 is KGHDR, CDR2 SFDVKD, per germline. CDR3 nucleotide sequence: TGTGCCACCAGTAACAGGGGGACCGATACGCAGTATTTT. Translation: CATSNRGTDTQYF.

The chain joins TRBV5-6 to TRBJ1-6; D may be TRBD1 (5 bases). V was pared by 0 bases and J by 7 bases, with 14 bases between. The CDR3 totals 16 residues. Germline assignment: CDR1 SGHDT and CDR2 YYEEEE. CDR3 coding DNA: TGTGCCAGCAGCTTGGAGGGGAACTATGGGAATTCACCCCTCCACTTT. Translated: CASSLEGNYGNSPLHF.

The chain carries TRBV6-5 and TRBJ1-6; 9 bases line up with TRBD1. The CDR3 is 15 residues long. V was pared by 6 bases and J by 10 bases, with 10 bases of the junction left unmatched. Germline V lookup: CDR1 MNHEY, CDR2 SVGAGI. Here the CDR3 reads CASRATGGDGSPLHF. Here the CDR3 DNA reads TGTGCCAGCAGGGCGACAGGGGGGGATGGCTCACCCCTCCACTTT.

The chain couples TRBV18 to TRBJ2-7; 8 nucleotides line up with TRBD1. V gave up 0 bases and J gave up 6 bases; unmatched junction bases: 7. The CDR3 length is 15 residues. Germline V gene sequence: CDR1 KGHSH, CDR2 LQKENI. CDR3 loop: CASSPPAGGYGEQYF. CDR3 nucleotides: TGTGCCAGCTCACCACCTGCAGGGGGCTATGGCGAGCAGTACTTC.

The genes are TRBV11-2 and TRBJ2-5; 9 nucleotides agree with TRBD2. Per germline, CDR1 SGHAT and CDR2 FQNNGV. The CDR3 has 15 residues. V lost 5 bases, J lost 4 bases, and 8 bases stayed unmatched. The CDR3 bases are TGTGCCAGCAGCCCTACTGCGGGGGGGCTAGAGACCCAGTACTTC. Translation gives CASSPTAGGLETQYF.